These T cell receptor beta chains were read from a single sample in a study of blood T cell repertoires in COVID-19. Measured with immunoSEQ multiplex PCR; TCRdb has only the in-frame clones, and not every one. The table includes 95,000 to 150,000 clones, about four fifths detected once. Specimen: peripheral blood. These receptors were taken from a woman in her 70s with acute or convalescent COVID-19. The CDR3 runs from the conserved cysteine through the conserved F or W. D genes are given only for firm matches. Clone size appears in some rows only: once, few, many, or a class for an expanded clone.

CDR3 DNA: TGTGCCAGCAGTGCCGACAGGGTCACTGGAAACACCATATATTTT; CDR3 protein: CASSADRVTGNTIYF; clone size: -; V gene: TRBV25-1; D gene: TRBD1; J gene: TRBJ1-3
CDR3 DNA: TGTGCCACCTCCGGACAGTTTCTTGGAAACACCATATATTTT; CDR3 protein: CATSGQFLGNTIYF; clone size: once; V gene: TRBV2; D gene: -; J gene: TRBJ1-3
CDR3 DNA: TGTGCCAGCTCATCAACCGGGGGGGTTGCTGGAAACACCATATATTTT; CDR3 protein: CASSSTGGVAGNTIYF; clone size: -; V gene: TRBV18; D gene: -; J gene: TRBJ1-3
CDR3 DNA: TGTGCCAGCAGCCAGCGGACAGGGACTACCGGGGAGCTGTTTTTT; CDR3 protein: CASSQRTGTTGELFF; clone size: -; V gene: TRBV5-5; D gene: TRBD1; J gene: TRBJ2-2
CDR3 DNA: TGTGCCACCAGCAGAGGACAGCTTAATGAAAAACTGTTTTTT; CDR3 protein: CATSRGQLNEKLFF; clone size: -; V gene: TRBV15; D gene: -; J gene: TRBJ1-4
CDR3 DNA: TGCGCCAGCAGCCCTGGACGGGAAACTAACTATGGCTACACCTTC; CDR3 protein: CASSPGRETNYGYTF; clone size: -; V gene: TRBV5-1; D gene: -; J gene: TRBJ1-2
CDR3 DNA: TGTGCCAGCAGCCCCAGCGGGGGCCGATACAATGAGCAGTTCTTC; CDR3 protein: CASSPSGGRYNEQFF; clone size: -; V gene: TRBV13; D gene: TRBD2; J gene: TRBJ2-1
CDR3 DNA: TGCGCCAGCAGTCAAGGGGGAGGGTCAACTAATGAAAAACTGTTTTTT; CDR3 protein: CASSQGGGSTNEKLFF; clone size: -; V gene: TRBV23-1; D gene: -; J gene: TRBJ1-4
CDR3 DNA: TGTGCCAGCAGGAACAGGGCGAACACCGGGGAGCTGTTTTTT; CDR3 protein: CASRNRANTGELFF; clone size: few; V gene: TRBV2; D gene: -; J gene: TRBJ2-2
CDR3 DNA: TGCGCCAGCAGCGGAAGGACCGGACAGGGGTTGTACGACTATGGCTACACCTTC; CDR3 protein: CASSGRTGQGLYDYGYTF; clone size: -; V gene: TRBV4-3; D gene: TRBD1; J gene: TRBJ1-2
CDR3 DNA: TGTGCCAGCAGCAAAACGACAGGGGAGGGCTATGGCTACACCTTC; CDR3 protein: CASSKTTGEGYGYTF; clone size: -; V gene: TRBV5-4; D gene: TRBD1; J gene: TRBJ1-2
CDR3 DNA: TGTGCCAGCTCACCATATGGGGCTGGTACGAACTATGGCTACACCTTC; CDR3 protein: CASSPYGAGTNYGYTF; clone size: -; V gene: TRBV18; D gene: -; J gene: TRBJ1-2
CDR3 DNA: TGTGCCAGCAGTTACTCCAGGGGAGCTTATAATTCACCCCTCCACTTT; CDR3 protein: CASSYSRGAYNSPLHF; clone size: once; V gene: TRBV6-5; D gene: -; J gene: TRBJ1-6
CDR3 DNA: TGTGCCAGCAGCCAAAGGGGACAGGGGAACTACAATGAGCAGTTCTTC; CDR3 protein: CASSQRGQGNYNEQFF; clone size: -; V gene: TRBV7-2; D gene: TRBD1; J gene: TRBJ2-1
CDR3 DNA: TGTGCCAGCAGTTACTCACTAGCGGGGGCAGAAGATACGCAGTATTTT; CDR3 protein: CASSYSLAGAEDTQYF; clone size: once; V gene: TRBV6-5; D gene: TRBD2; J gene: TRBJ2-3
CDR3 DNA: TGTGCCAGCAATGAACTAGCGGGGGGGCCGGGTGAGCAGTTCTTC; CDR3 protein: CASNELAGGPGEQFF; clone size: -; V gene: TRBV6-1; D gene: TRBD2; J gene: TRBJ2-1
CDR3 DNA: TGTGCCAGCAGTCGACCGGGACAGGCATATCAGCCCCAGCATTTT; CDR3 protein: CASSRPGQAYQPQHF; clone size: -; V gene: TRBV6-6; D gene: TRBD1; J gene: TRBJ1-5
CDR3 DNA: TGTGCCAGCAGTCCGACTAGACAAGAGACCCAGTACTTC; CDR3 protein: CASSPTRQETQYF; clone size: -; V gene: TRBV6-2/TRBV6-3; D gene: -; J gene: TRBJ2-5
CDR3 DNA: TGTGCCAGCACCTGGGACAGGGGAAGTTCACCCCTCCACTTT; CDR3 protein: CASTWDRGSSPLHF; clone size: -; V gene: TRBV6-5; D gene: TRBD1; J gene: TRBJ1-6
CDR3 DNA: TGTGCCAGCAGCTTAGTCTTAGTTAGTGAGCAGTTCTTC; CDR3 protein: CASSLVLVSEQFF; clone size: few; V gene: TRBV11-3; D gene: -; J gene: TRBJ2-1